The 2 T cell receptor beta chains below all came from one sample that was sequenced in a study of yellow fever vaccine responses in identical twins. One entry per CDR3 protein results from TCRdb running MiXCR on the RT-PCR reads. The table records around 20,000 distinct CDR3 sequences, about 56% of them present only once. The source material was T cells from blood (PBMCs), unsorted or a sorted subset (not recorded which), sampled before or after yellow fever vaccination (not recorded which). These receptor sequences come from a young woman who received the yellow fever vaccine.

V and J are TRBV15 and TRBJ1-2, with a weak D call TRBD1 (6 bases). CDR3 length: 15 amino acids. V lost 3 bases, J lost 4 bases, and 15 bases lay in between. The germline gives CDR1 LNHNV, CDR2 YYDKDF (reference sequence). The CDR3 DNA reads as TGTGCCACCAGCAGCCAACAGGGTCAGGCCTATGGCTACACCTTC. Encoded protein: CATSSQQGQAYGYTF. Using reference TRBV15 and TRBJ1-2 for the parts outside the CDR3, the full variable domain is DAMVIQNPRYQVTQFGKPVTLSCSQTLNHNVMYWYQQKSSQAPKLLFHYYDKDFNNEADTPDNFQSRRPNTSFCFLDIRSPGLGDTAMYLCATSSQQGQAYGYTFGSGTRLTVV.

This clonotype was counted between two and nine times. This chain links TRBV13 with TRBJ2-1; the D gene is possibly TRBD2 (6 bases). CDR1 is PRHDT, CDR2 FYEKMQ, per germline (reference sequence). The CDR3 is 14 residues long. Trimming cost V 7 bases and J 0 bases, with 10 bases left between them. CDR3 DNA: TGTGCCAGCAATAGCGGCCACTCCTACAATGAGCAGTTCTTC. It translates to CASNSGHSYNEQFF.